Shown below are 25 T cell receptor beta chains from a single sample sequenced in a study of beta chain features in type 1 diabetes listed by TCRdb under 2018. The library was made by the immunoSEQ multiplex PCR assay. The High Capacity cDNA Reverse Transcription Kit was used to reverse transcribe all of the isolated RNA, meaning that expressed TCRB transcripts were what got sequenced. The table comes from immuneACCESS by way of TCRdb, which keeps in-frame sequences with V and J called. Part of the clones is missing from these tables; in studies checked, under half for an unresolved V gene and the rest for unknown reasons. The sample includes about 220,000 clones, with roughly a tenth observed a single time. The ten largest clones capture 1% to 1.5% of the sample. The sample comprised central memory CD4+ T cells from blood. Receptor source: a man between 18 and 29 years old in good health.

In this sample, this clone turned up a few times. V and J are TRBV29-1 and TRBJ1-2; D uncertain. The CDR3 runs 12 residues. V lost 6 bases, J lost 4 bases, and 12 bases lay in between. Germline CDR1 is SQVTM and CDR2 is ANQGSEA. The CDR3 protein is CSVEQFGYGYTF. CDR3 DNA: TGCAGCGTGGAACAATTTGGCTATGGCTACACCTTC.

This chain uses TRBV5-1 with TRBJ2-2, with 7 bases matching TRBD2. CDR1 and CDR2 (germline): SGHRS, YFSETQ. The CDR3 totals 14 residues. Germline trimming cut 5 bases from V and 6 bases from J; bases unmatched to any gene: 7. The CDR3 is CASRLALKAGELFF. The CDR3 bases are TGCGCCAGCAGACTAGCGTTAAAAGCCGGGGAGCTGTTTTTT.

The J gene is TRBJ2-1, the V gene TRBV11-2; no definite D call. The CDR3 runs to 14 residues. The V gene's germline CDR1 is SGHAT and CDR2 FQNNGV. V was cut by 1 base and J by 0 bases, with 4 bases left in between. CDR3 DNA: TGTGCCAGCAGCTTAGGCCCCTCCTACAATGAGCAGTTCTTC. It yields the protein CASSLGPSYNEQFF.

This clone was seen a few times. The V gene is TRBV7-2, the J gene TRBJ2-5; the match to TRBD2 covers 8 bases. V dropped 2 bases and J dropped 4; count of bases not matched to a gene: 6. The CDR3 extends over 15 amino acids. Germline V gene lookup returns CDR1 SGHTA and CDR2 FQGNSA. Written as DNA, the CDR3 is TGTGCCAGCAGCTTAATGACGGGAGGGCGAGAGACCCAGTACTTC. Translating gives CASSLMTGGRETQYF.

V usage is TRBV30 and J usage is TRBJ2-7; 8 bases fit TRBD2. Germline CDR1 and CDR2: GTSNPN and SVGIG (reference sequence). This CDR3 has 12 amino acids. The trim removed 7 bases at V and 0 bases at J, leaving 2 bases unmatched. In DNA, the CDR3 is TGTGCCTCAAGCGGGAGCTCCTACGAGCAGTACTTC. It codes for CASSGSSYEQYF.

As for this clone: Other nucleotide sequences in the sample specify the same CDR3. The gene calls are TRBV14 and TRBJ1-2, with D perhaps TRBD1 (6 bases). CDR1 is SGHDN, CDR2 FVKESK, per germline. This CDR3 spans 13 amino acids. V was pared by 1 base and J by 4 bases, with 7 bases between. DNA for the CDR3: TGTGCCAGCAGCCAAGGAGGGGGCTATGGCTACACCTTC. Amino acid sequence: CASSQGGGYGYTF.

The chain joins TRBV11-1 to TRBJ2-1, with 7 positions matching TRBD2. V was clipped by 5 bases and J by 5 bases; unmatched bases: 6. The germline gives CDR1 SGHAT, CDR2 FQDESV (reference sequence). CDR3 size: 14 residues. CDR3 DNA: TGTGCCAGCAGCACGGGACTAAGAAACAATGAGCAGTTCTTC. Amino acids: CASSTGLRNNEQFF.

A remark on this clone: Other nucleotide sequences in the sample specify the same CDR3. The chain combines TRBV25-1 with TRBJ1-1; the D gene is possibly TRBD1 (5 bases). Trimming took 6 bases from V and 4 from J, leaving 15 bases between them. This CDR3 spans 14 amino acids. Germline CDR1 reads MGHDK; CDR2 reads SYGVNS. The CDR3 protein is CASSLRGQGTEAFF. The DNA for the CDR3 is TGTGCCAGCAGCCTCCGGGGCCAGGGCACTGAAGCTTTCTTT.

This clone has more than one count but fewer than ten. The chain joins TRBV7-2 to TRBJ2-1; perhaps TRBD2 as D (5 bases). V lost 7 bases and J lost 6, with 13 bases in between. Germline loops: CDR1 SGHTA, CDR2 FQGNSA. The length of the CDR3 is 13 residues. As DNA, the CDR3 is TGTGCCAGCACCCTCGGGGTTAGCAATGAGCAGTTCTTC. Protein: CASTLGVSNEQFF.

This clone was seen a handful of times. The chain is built from TRBV6-5 and TRBJ1-3; possible D gene TRBD1, 6 bases. Looked up from germline, CDR1 is MNHEY and CDR2 is SVGAGI. The CDR3 extends over 14 amino acids. V shed 6 bases and J shed 4 bases, with 13 bases lying between them. The CDR3 here is CASRDWTAGNTIYF. CDR3 DNA: TGTGCCAGCAGGGATTGGACAGCAGGAAACACCATATATTTT.

The sample holds a few counts of this clone. J is TRBJ1-1 and V is TRBV10-3; D is possibly TRBD1 (6 bases). CDR3 size: 14 residues. Deletions cut 6 bases from V and 1 base from J, with 12 bases between. Germline lookup yields CDR1 ENHRY and CDR2 SYGVKD. In DNA form, the CDR3 reads TGTGCCATCAGGTCCTCGACAGGGAACACTGAAGCTTTCTTT. Protein: CAIRSSTGNTEAFF.

The chain combines TRBV30 with TRBJ2-3; 14 nucleotides match TRBD2. The CDR3 is 18 amino acids. Germline V gene sequence: CDR1 GTSNPN, CDR2 SVGIG (reference sequence). The junction had 9 bases not matched to a gene; V was cut back by 3 bases and J by 1 base. The CDR3 DNA is TGTGCCTGGAGCGCCCAGACTAGCGGGAGGGCCGGCACAGATACGCAGTATTTT. This translates into CAWSAQTSGRAGTDTQYF.

This clone was picked up a small number of times. The rearrangement joins TRBV19 to TRBJ2-1; unclear D gene. V was shortened by 5 bases and J by 10 bases, with 12 bases between the two germline ends. CDR3 length: 12 residues. Germline values: CDR1 LNHDA, CDR2 SQIVND (reference sequence). The CDR3 region is CASSPFHGEQFF. CDR3 DNA: TGTGCCAGTAGTCCATTTCATGGGGAGCAGTTCTTC.

This clone was observed a handful of times. The sample has other DNA sequences that encode this CDR3 too. V gene TRBV29-1 combines with J gene TRBJ2-7, with a weak D call TRBD2 (5 bases). V lost 7 bases, J lost 4 bases, and 14 bases lay in between. Germline lookup yields CDR1 SQVTM and CDR2 ANQGSEA. The CDR3 runs to 12 residues. CDR3 sequence reads: CSGLNAGYEQYF. The CDR3 DNA reads as TGCAGCGGACTGAACGCGGGTTACGAGCAGTACTTC.

This clone appeared many times. The V call is TRBV20-1, the J call TRBJ2-3, with D uncertain. Germline CDR1 and CDR2: DFQATT and SNEGSKA (reference sequence). V dropped 3 bases and J dropped 3 bases, with 4 bases sitting between them. The CDR3 runs to 11 residues. The CDR3 spells CSASRTDTQYF. In nucleotides, the CDR3 is TGCAGTGCTAGCAGGACAGATACGCAGTATTTT.

The J gene is TRBJ2-1, the V gene TRBV29-1; D is perhaps TRBD1 (5 bases). This CDR3 comprises 13 residues. Trimming removed 6 bases at V and 6 bases at J, with 15 bases between. Germline V gene sequence: CDR1 SQVTM, CDR2 ANQGSEA. The CDR3 bases are TGCAGCGTGGACGGATCTAGGGGCAATGAGCAGTTCTTC. Its translation is CSVDGSRGNEQFF.

The chain has TRBV5-1 and TRBJ2-7, with 9 bases matching TRBD1. CDR3 length: 12 amino acids. Unmatched junction bases numbered 2, after V lost 5 bases and J lost 5 bases. Germline V gives CDR1 SGHRS, CDR2 YFSETQ. The CDR3, as DNA: TGCGCCAGCAGAAGGACAGGGGACGAGCAGTACTTC. Protein: CASRRTGDEQYF. The whole variable domain, filled in from reference TRBV5-1 and TRBJ2-7, reads KAGVTQTPRYLIKTRGQQVTLSCSPISGHRSVSWYQQTPGQGLQFLFEYFSETQRNKGNFPGRFSGRQFSNSRSEMNVSTLELGDSALYLCASRRTGDEQYFGPGTRLTVT.

The gene calls are TRBV5-4 and TRBJ2-2, with TRBD2 matching 11 bases. The CDR3 spans 16 residues. Germline-derived CDR1 and CDR2 are SGHNT and YYREEE (reference sequence). After removal of 4 bases from V and 1 base from J, the junction contained 3 bases not matched to a gene. CDR3 DNA sequence: TGTGCCAGCAGCCAGGGGACTAGCGGGAACACCGGGGAGCTGTTTTTT. Translated: CASSQGTSGNTGELFF.

The rearrangement uses TRBV6-1 and TRBJ2-5; D uncertain. With 10 bases removed from V and 4 bases from J, the gap between germline ends came to 13 bases. Germline V gene data show CDR1 as MNHNS and CDR2 as SASEGT. This CDR3 region has 12 residues. CDR3: CATAVILETQYF. The CDR3 DNA is TGTGCCACCGCGGTTATACTAGAGACCCAGTACTTC.

This clone appeared a single time. The genes are TRBV6-5 and TRBJ2-3; 9 bases line up with TRBD1. The CDR3 has 13 residues. Germline CDR1 and CDR2: MNHEY and SVGAGI. The V gene end was trimmed by 8 bases and the J gene end by 2 bases; junction bases not matched to a gene: 2. CDR3 DNA: TGTGCCAGCGGACAGGGGACCACAGATACGCAGTATTTT. Protein: CASGQGTTDTQYF.

This clone was seen at least ten times. The chain links TRBV10-3 to TRBJ1-5; D is perhaps TRBD1 (5 bases). V lost 0 bases to trimming and J lost 7 bases, with 13 bases between them. The CDR3 covers 15 residues. CDR1 is ENHRY, CDR2 SYGVKD, per germline. The DNA of the CDR3 is TGTGCCATCAGTGAGTCTGGGACGGTAGACCAGCCCCAGCATTTT. It translates to CAISESGTVDQPQHF.

This clone was observed a few times. The V call is TRBV2, the J call TRBJ2-3; D is uncertain. This CDR3 has 12 amino acids. V lost 6 bases and J 1 base, leaving 5 bases between the germline ends. Germline CDR1 SNHLY, CDR2 FYNNEI. As DNA, the CDR3 is TGTGCCAGCAGGGGCGGCACAGATACGCAGTATTTT. It yields the protein CASRGGTDTQYF.

This clone was counted a few times. V is TRBV7-2 and J is TRBJ1-2, with D tentatively TRBD1 (6 bases). V was pared by 4 bases and J by 3 bases, with 9 bases between. The CDR3 contains 13 residues. From germline, CDR1 is SGHTA and CDR2 FQGNSA. CDR3 in amino acids: CASSWTVDYGYTF. The CDR3 region has the DNA TGTGCCAGCAGCTGGACAGTCGACTATGGCTACACCTTC.

The table lists this clone with a few counts. This sequence joins TRBV4-2 and TRBJ1-5; possibly TRBD1 for D (5 bases). Trimming pared 4 bases from V and 6 bases from J, leaving 22 bases between. The CDR3 has 17 residues. Per germline, CDR1 LGHNA and CDR2 YNFKEQ. The CDR3 loop is CASSRDGGGFAGQPQHF. CDR3 nucleotide sequence: TGTGCCAGCAGCCGGGACGGGGGGGGATTTGCGGGTCAGCCCCAGCATTTT.

This clone appeared a few times. The rearrangement links TRBV5-1 to TRBJ2-1; D may be TRBD2 (5 bases). This CDR3 spans 15 amino acids. The germline CDR1 and CDR2 sequences are SGHRS and YFSETQ. Trimming pared 4 bases from V and 3 bases from J, leaving 14 bases between. The chain's CDR3 is CASSPEGSDYNEQFF. The CDR3 bases are TGCGCCAGCAGCCCTGAGGGTAGCGACTACAATGAGCAGTTCTTC.